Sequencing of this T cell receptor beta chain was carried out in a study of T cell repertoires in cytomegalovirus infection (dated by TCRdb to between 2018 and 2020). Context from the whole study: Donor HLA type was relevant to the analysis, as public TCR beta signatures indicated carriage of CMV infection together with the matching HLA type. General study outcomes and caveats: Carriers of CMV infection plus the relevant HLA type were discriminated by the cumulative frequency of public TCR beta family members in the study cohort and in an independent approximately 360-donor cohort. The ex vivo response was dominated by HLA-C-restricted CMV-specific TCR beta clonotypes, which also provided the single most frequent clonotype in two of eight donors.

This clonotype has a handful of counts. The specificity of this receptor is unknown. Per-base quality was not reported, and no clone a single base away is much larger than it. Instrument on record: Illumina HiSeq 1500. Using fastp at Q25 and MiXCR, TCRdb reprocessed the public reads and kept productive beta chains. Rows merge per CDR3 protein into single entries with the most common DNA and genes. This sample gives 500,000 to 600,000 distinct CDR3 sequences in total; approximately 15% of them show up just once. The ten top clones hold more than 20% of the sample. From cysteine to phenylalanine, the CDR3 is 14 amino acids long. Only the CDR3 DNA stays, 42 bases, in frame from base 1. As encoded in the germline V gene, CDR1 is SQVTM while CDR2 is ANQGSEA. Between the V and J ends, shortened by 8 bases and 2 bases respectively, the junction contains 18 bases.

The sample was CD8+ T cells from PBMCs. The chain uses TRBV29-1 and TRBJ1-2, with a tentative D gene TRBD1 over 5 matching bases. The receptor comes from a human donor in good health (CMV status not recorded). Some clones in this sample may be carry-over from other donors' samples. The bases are TGCAGCTCCACTCGGGCAGGGAGGAACTATGGCTACACCTTC. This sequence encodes CSSTRAGRNYGYTF.